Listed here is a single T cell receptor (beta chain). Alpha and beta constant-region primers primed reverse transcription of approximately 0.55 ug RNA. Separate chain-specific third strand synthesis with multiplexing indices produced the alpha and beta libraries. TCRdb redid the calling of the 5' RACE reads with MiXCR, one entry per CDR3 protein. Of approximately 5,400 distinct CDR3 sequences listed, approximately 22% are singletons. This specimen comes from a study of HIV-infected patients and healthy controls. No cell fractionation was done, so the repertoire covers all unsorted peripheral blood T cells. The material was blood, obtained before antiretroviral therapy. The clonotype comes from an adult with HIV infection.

CDR3 protein: CASSLEGTAPWALHF. CDR3 bases: TGTGCCAGCAGTTTAGAGGGCACAGCCCCATGGGCCCTCCACTTT. This chain connects TRBV28 to TRBJ1-6; D is uncertain. This CDR3 contains 15 residues. V was shortened by 2 bases and J by 14 bases, with 19 bases between the two germline ends. Germline-derived CDR1 and CDR2 are MDHEN and SYDVKM.